The 19 T cell receptor beta chains below all came from one sample that was sequenced in a study of regulatory T cells in long-lasting Graves disease. Sample time point: newly diagnosed GD, antithyroid drugs for less than 3 months. After RNA was extracted from PBMCs, the TCR library was made from it. Construction of the TCR beta libraries employed iRepertoire HTBI primers in conjunction with Arm-PCR of CDR3 regions. TCRdb reprocessed the multiplex PCR reads via MiXCR and lists one record per CDR3 protein. Here the sample spans fewer than 650,000 distinct CDR3 sequences, about 16% being singletons. These data were likewise used in another study, on T cells in Graves' hyperthyroidism and ophthalmopathy.

The input for sequencing was peripheral blood mononuclear cells (PBMCs), taken at new diagnosis, from a patient treated with antithyroid drugs. The receptors shown here come from a man aged 18-30 years with Graves disease.

This clonotype was picked up many times. The gene calls are TRBV20-1 and TRBJ2-7, with TRBD2 identical over 7 bases. The CDR3 is 14 residues long. The V and J ends lost 4 bases and 0 bases, in that order; junction bases with no gene match: 6. Germline V CDR1 and CDR2: DFQATT, SNEGSKA (reference sequence). The chain's CDR3 is CSATNGRSSYEQYF. The CDR3 nucleotides are TGCAGTGCTACAAACGGGAGGAGCTCCTACGAGCAGTACTTC.

Regarding this clonotype: A junction boundary mismatches the germline segment, possibly from a read error. The chain joins TRBV6-5 to TRBJ2-1, with TRBD2 identical over 12 bases. Per germline, CDR1 MNHEY and CDR2 SVGAGI. CDR3 size: 18 residues. DNA for the CDR3: TGTGCCAGTAGTTATTTATACGGACTAGCGGGACGCTACGATGAGCAGTTCTTC. It translates to CASSYLYGLAGRYDEQFF.

This chain connects TRBV10-3 to TRBJ2-7, with TRBD1 matching over 9 bases. The J segment lost 2 bases and the V segment lost 3 bases, leaving 8 bases of the junction unmatched. Germline-derived CDR1 and CDR2 are ENHRY and SYGVKD. The CDR3 is made up of 16 amino acids. CDR3 sequence: CAISEVEDRGAYEQYF. CDR3 coding DNA: TGTGCCATCAGTGAAGTAGAGGACAGGGGAGCCTACGAGCAGTACTTC.

This clonotype was found a few times. A much larger clone sits a single nucleotide away, making a read error possible. The genes are TRBV5-1 and TRBJ2-3; either TRBD1 or TRBD2 may supply D (5 bases each). The V end was cut by 5 bases, the J end by 3 bases, with 10 bases between. This CDR3 has 13 residues. Looked up from germline, CDR1 is SGHRS and CDR2 is YFSETQ. Here the CDR3 reads CASRGDPTDTQYF. CDR3 DNA: TGCGCCAGCAGGGGGGACCCGACAGATACGCAGTATTTT.

The table lists this clonotype with many counts. The CDR3: CASLPFGERYEQYF. As DNA, the CDR3 is TGTGCCAGCCTTCCTTTTGGAGAGCGGTACGAGCAGTACTTC. The chain links TRBV28 to TRBJ2-7, with a weak D call TRBD2 (5 bases). The CDR3 runs to 14 residues. In germline, CDR1 is MDHEN, CDR2 SYDVKM. V lost 8 bases to trimming and J lost 4 bases, with 18 bases between them.

Many counts were recorded for this clonotype. This chain links TRBV6-5 with TRBJ2-1; TRBD2 agrees at 9 bases. Trimming at V came to 4 bases and at J to 8 bases, leaving 6 bases not matched to a gene. Per germline, CDR1 MNHEY and CDR2 SVGAGI. CDR3 length: 14 amino acids. The CDR3 region has the DNA TGTGCCAGCAGTTTTAGCGGGAGACACGATGAGCAGTTCTTC. It translates to CASSFSGRHDEQFF.

On this clonotype itself: A clone one base away is much larger, so this may be a read error. For the CDR3, the DNA is TGTGCCAGCTCACTACCGTCCCAGGGGGCCTACGAGCAGTACTTC. It encodes CASSLPSQGAYEQYF. This chain links TRBV18 with TRBJ2-7, with 7 bases fitting TRBD1. CDR1 is KGHSH, CDR2 LQKENI, per germline. There are 15 residues in the CDR3. After removal of 4 bases from V and 2 bases from J, the junction contained 8 bases not matched to a gene.

This clonotype showed up many times. The chain joins TRBV16 to TRBJ1-6, with D perhaps matching TRBD1 (5 bases). This CDR3 has 14 residues. Trimming cost V 4 bases and J 9 bases, with 13 bases left between them. Germline V CDR1 and CDR2: KGHSY, FQNENV. The CDR3 nucleotides read TGTGCCAGCAGCCCTACTCGGGGGGGTTCACCCCTCCACTTT. Its protein product is CASSPTRGGSPLHF.

The gene calls are TRBV28 and TRBJ1-6; TRBD1 matches at 10 bases. Germline lookup yields CDR1 MDHEN and CDR2 SYDVKM. CDR3 length: 16 amino acids. After removal of 8 bases from V and 4 bases from J, the junction contained 8 bases not matched to a gene. For the CDR3, the DNA is TGTGCCAGCCACTCCAGACAGGGGGCATATAATTCACCCCTCCACTTT. Translating it yields CASHSRQGAYNSPLHF.

The sample holds many counts of this clonotype. The genes are TRBV20-1 and TRBJ2-7; 7 bases map to TRBD2. The germline V gene encodes CDR1 DFQATT and CDR2 SNEGSKA (reference sequence). CDR3 length: 17 amino acids. V dropped 5 bases and J dropped 6; count of bases not matched to a gene: 22. The CDR3 bases are TGCAGTGCTGGTCGATCATGGGGGGAGGGCCGATACTTCGAGCAGTACTTC. Encoded protein: CSAGRSWGEGRYFEQYF.

Comments on this clonotype: This sequence may be a read error, since a much larger clone differs from it by one base. This chain connects TRBV30 to TRBJ1-1, with D perhaps TRBD1 (5 bases). This CDR3 is 13 amino acids long. CDR1 GTSNPN and CDR2 SVGIG come from the germline V gene (reference sequence). CDR3 nucleotides: TGTGCCTGGAGTGTCTGGGGACGCACTGAAGCTCTCTTT. It encodes CAWSVWGRTEALF.

The sample holds one count of this clonotype. Since the CDR3 does not end with the conserved phenylalanine or tryptophan, this likely comes from a read error. The chain uses TRBV20-1 and TRBJ2-7; 7 bases line up with TRBD2. V was clipped by 3 bases and J by 3 bases; unmatched bases: 8. The CDR3 consists of 14 residues. Germline-derived CDR1 and CDR2 are DFQATT and SNEGSKA (reference sequence). The CDR3 region has the DNA TGCAGTGCTAGCCGTGGTCTAGCGGTCTACGAGCAGTACTTA. Its protein is CSASRGLAVYEQYL.

This clonotype was counted at least ten times. The gene calls are TRBV5-1 and TRBJ2-3; D call uncertain. With 2 bases removed from V and 2 bases from J, the gap between germline ends came to 6 bases. The germline V gene encodes CDR1 SGHRS and CDR2 YFSETQ. The CDR3 is made up of 13 amino acids. CDR3 sequence reads: CASSFRVTDTQYF. CDR3 DNA: TGCGCCAGCAGCTTCCGGGTCACAGATACGCAGTATTTT.

There are a few counts of this clonotype. The chain employs TRBV7-9 and TRBJ2-5; 9 positions match TRBD1. There are 14 residues in the CDR3. The trim removed 6 bases at V and 1 base at J, leaving 3 bases unmatched. Germline V gene sequence: CDR1 SEHNR, CDR2 FQNEAQ (reference sequence). CDR3: CASRDRGTQETQYF. CDR3 in DNA: TGTGCCAGCAGAGACAGGGGGACCCAAGAGACCCAGTACTTC.

The chain links TRBV7-6 to TRBJ2-3; the D gene could be TRBD1 or TRBD2 (5 bases each). The CDR3 is made up of 16 amino acids. V was cut by 8 bases and J by 5 bases, with 23 bases left in between. Per germline, CDR1 SGHVS and CDR2 FNYEAQ. CDR3 amino acids: CASGSPGRTSRDTQYF. Here the CDR3 DNA reads TGTGCCAGCGGCTCCCCGGGACGGACCTCGCGAGATACGCAGTATTTT.

V is TRBV10-3 and J is TRBJ2-2; 7 bases align to TRBD1. CDR3 length equals 15 residues. The trim removed 4 bases at V and 1 base at J, leaving 3 bases unmatched. Germline lookup yields CDR1 ENHRY and CDR2 SYGVKD. The CDR3 protein is CAISAGTVNTGELFF. DNA for the CDR3: TGTGCCATCAGTGCCGGGACAGTGAACACCGGGGAGCTGTTTTTT.

There are many counts of this clonotype. The V gene is TRBV20-1, the J gene TRBJ2-7; 11 nucleotides match TRBD1. V lost 0 bases and J lost 3; bases outside the gene matches: 1. Germline loops: CDR1 DFQATT, CDR2 SNEGSKA (reference sequence). This CDR3 is 14 amino acids long. The CDR3 DNA follows: TGCAGTGCTAGAGAGGGGACAGGGGGCTACGAGCAGTACTTC. As protein: CSAREGTGGYEQYF.

This clonotype was counted at least ten times. The J gene is TRBJ2-7, the V gene TRBV12-3 or TRBV12-4; 13 bases line up with TRBD2. The length of the CDR3 is 16 residues. With V trimmed by 6 bases and J by 4 bases, 9 bases remained unmatched. The CDR3 reads CASSQSGTSGKYEQYF. DNA for the CDR3: TGTGCCAGCAGCCAAAGTGGGACTAGCGGGAAATACGAGCAGTACTTC.

The sample holds many counts of this clonotype. The chain uses TRBV20-1 and TRBJ2-7; 7 nucleotides line up with TRBD1. CDR1 DFQATT and CDR2 SNEGSKA come from the germline V gene (reference sequence). This CDR3 has 14 amino acids. The V and J ends lost 4 bases and 4 bases, in that order; junction bases with no gene match: 10. Here the CDR3 DNA reads TGCAGTGCTAAGGGCAACAGGGGTAATTACGAGCAGTACTTC. It translates to CSAKGNRGNYEQYF.